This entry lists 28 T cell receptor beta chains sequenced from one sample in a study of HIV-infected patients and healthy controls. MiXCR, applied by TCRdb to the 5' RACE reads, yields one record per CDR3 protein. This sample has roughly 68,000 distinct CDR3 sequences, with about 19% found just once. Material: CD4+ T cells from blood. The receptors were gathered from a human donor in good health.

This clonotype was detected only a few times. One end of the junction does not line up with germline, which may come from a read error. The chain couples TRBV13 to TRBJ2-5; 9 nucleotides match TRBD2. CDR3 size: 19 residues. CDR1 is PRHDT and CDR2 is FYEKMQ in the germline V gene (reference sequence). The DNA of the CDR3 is TGTGCCAGCAGCCTAGGTCGGGGACTAGCCAAGAGGTACCAAGAGACCCAGTACTTC. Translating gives CASSLGRGLAKRYQETQYF.

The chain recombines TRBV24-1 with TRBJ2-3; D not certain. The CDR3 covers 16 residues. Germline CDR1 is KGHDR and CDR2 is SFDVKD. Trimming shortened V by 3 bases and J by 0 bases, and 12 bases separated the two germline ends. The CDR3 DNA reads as TGTGCCACCAGTGATAAGCCAGGAAGAAGCACAGATACGCAGTATTTT. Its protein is CATSDKPGRSTDTQYF.

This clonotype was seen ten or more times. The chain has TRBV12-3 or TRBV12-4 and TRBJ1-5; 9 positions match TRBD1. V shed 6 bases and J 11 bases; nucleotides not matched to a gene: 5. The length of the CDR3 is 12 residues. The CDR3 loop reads CASSHGQGTQHF. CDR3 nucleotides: TGTGCCAGCAGCCATGGACAGGGGACCCAGCATTTT.

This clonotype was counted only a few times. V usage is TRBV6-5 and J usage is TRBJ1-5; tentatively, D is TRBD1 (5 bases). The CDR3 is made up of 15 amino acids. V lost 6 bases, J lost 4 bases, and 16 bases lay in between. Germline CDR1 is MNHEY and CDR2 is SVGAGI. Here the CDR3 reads CASSPIPGQNQPQHF. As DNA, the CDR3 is TGTGCCAGCAGCCCAATTCCGGGGCAGAATCAGCCCCAGCATTTT.

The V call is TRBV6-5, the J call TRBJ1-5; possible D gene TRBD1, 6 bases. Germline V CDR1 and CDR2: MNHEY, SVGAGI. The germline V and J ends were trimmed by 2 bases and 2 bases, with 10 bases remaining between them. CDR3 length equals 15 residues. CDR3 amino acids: CASSYSRGGNQPQHF. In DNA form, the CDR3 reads TGTGCCAGCAGTTACAGCAGGGGTGGCAATCAGCCCCAGCATTTT.

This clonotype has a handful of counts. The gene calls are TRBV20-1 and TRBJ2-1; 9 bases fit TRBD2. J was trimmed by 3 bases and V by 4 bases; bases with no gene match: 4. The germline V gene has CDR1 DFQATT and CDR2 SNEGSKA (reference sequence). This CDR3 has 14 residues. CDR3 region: CSAIRGRGYNEQFF. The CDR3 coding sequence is TGCAGTGCTATCCGCGGGAGGGGCTACAATGAGCAGTTCTTC.

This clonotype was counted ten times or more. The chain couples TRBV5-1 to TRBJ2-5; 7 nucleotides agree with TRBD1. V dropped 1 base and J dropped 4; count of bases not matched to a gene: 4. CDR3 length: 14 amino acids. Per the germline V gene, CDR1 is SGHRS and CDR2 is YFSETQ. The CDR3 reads CASSLTGVGETQYF. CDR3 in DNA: TGCGCCAGCAGCTTGACAGGGGTAGGAGAGACCCAGTACTTC.

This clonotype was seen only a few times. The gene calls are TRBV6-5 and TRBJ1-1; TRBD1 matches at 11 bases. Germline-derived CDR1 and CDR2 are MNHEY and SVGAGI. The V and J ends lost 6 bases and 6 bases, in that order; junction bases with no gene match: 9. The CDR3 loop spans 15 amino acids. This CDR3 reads CASSHYRTGGSEAFF. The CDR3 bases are TGTGCCAGCAGCCATTACAGGACAGGGGGCTCTGAAGCTTTCTTT.

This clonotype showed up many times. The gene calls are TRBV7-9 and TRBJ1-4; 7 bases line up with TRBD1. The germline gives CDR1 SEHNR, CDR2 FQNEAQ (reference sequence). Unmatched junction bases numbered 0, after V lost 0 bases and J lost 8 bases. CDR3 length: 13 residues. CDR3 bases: TGTGCCAGCAGCTTAGCAGGGGGCGAAAAACTGTTTTTT. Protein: CASSLAGGEKLFF.

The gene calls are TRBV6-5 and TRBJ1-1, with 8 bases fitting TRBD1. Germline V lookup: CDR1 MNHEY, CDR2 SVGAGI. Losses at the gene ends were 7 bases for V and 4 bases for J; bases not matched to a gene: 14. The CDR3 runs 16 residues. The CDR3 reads CASMEDRERRSTEAFF. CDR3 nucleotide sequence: TGTGCCAGCATGGAGGACAGGGAACGGAGGAGCACTGAAGCTTTCTTT.

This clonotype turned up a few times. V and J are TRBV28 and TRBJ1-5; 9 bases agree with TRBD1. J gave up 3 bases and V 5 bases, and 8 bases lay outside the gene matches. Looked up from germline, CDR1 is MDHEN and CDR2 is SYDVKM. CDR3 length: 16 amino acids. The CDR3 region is CASSPTGGADNQPQHF. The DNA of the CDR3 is TGTGCCAGCAGTCCCACAGGGGGCGCCGACAATCAGCCCCAGCATTTT. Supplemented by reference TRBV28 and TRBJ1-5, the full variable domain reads DVKVTQSSRYLVKRTGEKVFLECVQDMDHENMFWYRQDPGLGLRLIYFSYDVKMKEKGDIPEGYSVSREKKERFSLILESASTNQTSMYLCASSPTGGADNQPQHFGDGTRLSIL.

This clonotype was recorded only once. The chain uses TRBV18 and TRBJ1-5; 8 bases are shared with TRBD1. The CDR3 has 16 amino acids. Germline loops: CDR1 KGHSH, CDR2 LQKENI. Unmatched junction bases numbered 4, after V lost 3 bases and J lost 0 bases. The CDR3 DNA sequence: TGTGCCAGCTCACCCCAGGGGGCGGGTAGCAATCAGCCCCAGCATTTT. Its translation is CASSPQGAGSNQPQHF.

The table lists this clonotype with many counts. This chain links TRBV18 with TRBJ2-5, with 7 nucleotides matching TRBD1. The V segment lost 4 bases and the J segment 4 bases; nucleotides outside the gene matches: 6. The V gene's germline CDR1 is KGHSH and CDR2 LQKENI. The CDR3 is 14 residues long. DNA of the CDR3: TGTGCCAGCTCACTCGGGACAGCCCGAGAGACCCAGTACTTC. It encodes CASSLGTARETQYF.

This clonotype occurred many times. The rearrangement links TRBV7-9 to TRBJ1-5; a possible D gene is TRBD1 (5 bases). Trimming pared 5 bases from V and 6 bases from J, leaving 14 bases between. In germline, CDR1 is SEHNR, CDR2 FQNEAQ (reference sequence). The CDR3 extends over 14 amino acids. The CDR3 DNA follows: TGTGCCAGCAGCCAGGAGGGGTACGGTCAGCCCCAGCATTTT. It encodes CASSQEGYGQPQHF.

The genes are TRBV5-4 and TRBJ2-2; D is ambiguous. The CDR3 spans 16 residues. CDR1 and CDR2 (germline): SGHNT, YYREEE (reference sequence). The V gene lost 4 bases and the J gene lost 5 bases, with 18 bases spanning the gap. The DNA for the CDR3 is TGTGCCAGCAGCCGGTTAACTCGAATAGGGACCGGGGAGCTGTTTTTT. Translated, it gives CASSRLTRIGTGELFF. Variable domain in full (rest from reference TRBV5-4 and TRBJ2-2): ETGVTQSPTHLIKTRGQQVTLRCSSQSGHNTVSWYQQALGQGPQFIFQYYREEENGRGNFPPRFSGLQFPNYSSELNVNALELDDSALYLCASSRLTRIGTGELFFGEGSRLTVL.

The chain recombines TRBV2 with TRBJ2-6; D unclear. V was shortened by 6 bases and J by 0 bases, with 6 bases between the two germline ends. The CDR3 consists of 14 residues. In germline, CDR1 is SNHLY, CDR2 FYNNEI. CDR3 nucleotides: TGTGCCAGCAGCGGTCGCTCTGGGGCCAACGTCCTGACTTTC. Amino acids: CASSGRSGANVLTF.

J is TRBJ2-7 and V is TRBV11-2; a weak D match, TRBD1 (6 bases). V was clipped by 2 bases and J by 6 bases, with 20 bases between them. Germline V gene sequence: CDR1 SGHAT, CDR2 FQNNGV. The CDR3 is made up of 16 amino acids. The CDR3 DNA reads TGTGCCAGCAGCTTACCGCCTGGGGACATACGAGCCGAGCAGTACTTC. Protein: CASSLPPGDIRAEQYF.

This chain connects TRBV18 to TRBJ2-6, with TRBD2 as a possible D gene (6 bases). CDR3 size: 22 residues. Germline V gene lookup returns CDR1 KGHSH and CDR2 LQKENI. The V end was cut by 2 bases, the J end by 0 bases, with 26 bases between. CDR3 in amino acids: CASSPGFAGPTPSLSGANVLTF. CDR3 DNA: TGTGCCAGCTCACCAGGGTTCGCGGGACCGACGCCCTCCCTCTCTGGGGCCAACGTCCTGACTTTC.

CDR3 residues: CASKPDRGGNQPQHF. CDR3 nucleotide sequence: TGTGCCAGCAAACCGGACAGGGGGGGCAATCAGCCCCAGCATTTT. The chain recombines TRBV2 with TRBJ1-5; 10 nucleotides line up with TRBD1. The V gene end was trimmed by 7 bases and the J gene end by 2 bases; junction bases not matched to a gene: 5. The germline CDR1 and CDR2 sequences are SNHLY and FYNNEI. This CDR3 has 15 amino acids.

CDR3 amino acids: CASSLQVFYEQYF. CDR3 coding DNA: TGTGCCAGCAGCCTACAGGTGTTCTACGAGCAGTACTTC. The chain combines TRBV7-2 with TRBJ2-7; D might be TRBD1 (5 bases). CDR1 SGHTA and CDR2 FQGNSA come from the germline V gene. This CDR3 has 13 residues. V lost 5 bases to trimming and J lost 3 bases, with 11 bases between them.

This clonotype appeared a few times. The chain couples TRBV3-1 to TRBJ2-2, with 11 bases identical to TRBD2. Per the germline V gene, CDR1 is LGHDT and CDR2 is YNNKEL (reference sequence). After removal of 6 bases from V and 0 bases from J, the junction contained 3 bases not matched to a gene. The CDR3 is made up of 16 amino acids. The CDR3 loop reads CASSRTSGSNTGELFF. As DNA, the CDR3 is TGTGCCAGCAGTCGGACTAGCGGGTCGAACACCGGGGAGCTGTTTTTT.

The CDR3 nucleotides are TGTGCCAGCAACCCAGGACAGGGGTCCACAGATACGCAGTATTTT. Its protein is CASNPGQGSTDTQYF. V is TRBV7-9 and J is TRBJ2-3; 9 nucleotides line up with TRBD1. The CDR3 has 15 amino acids. V dropped 7 bases and J dropped 2; count of bases not matched to a gene: 7. Germline loops: CDR1 SEHNR, CDR2 FQNEAQ (reference sequence).

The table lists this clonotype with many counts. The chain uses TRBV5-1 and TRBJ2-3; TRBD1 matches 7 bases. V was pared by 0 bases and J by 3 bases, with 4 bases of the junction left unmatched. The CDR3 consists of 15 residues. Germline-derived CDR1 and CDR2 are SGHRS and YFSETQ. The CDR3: CASSLGDRVTDTQYF. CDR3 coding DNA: TGCGCCAGCAGCTTGGGGGACAGAGTAACAGATACGCAGTATTTT.

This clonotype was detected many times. As DNA, the CDR3 is TGTGCCAGCAGTGACCAAAGCGGGCCCTACGAGCAGTACTTC. It codes for CASSDQSGPYEQYF. The chain employs TRBV6-5 and TRBJ2-7, with D perhaps TRBD2 (6 bases). V shed 5 bases and J shed 2 bases, with 13 bases lying between them. This CDR3 spans 14 amino acids. CDR1 MNHEY and CDR2 SVGAGI come from the germline V gene.

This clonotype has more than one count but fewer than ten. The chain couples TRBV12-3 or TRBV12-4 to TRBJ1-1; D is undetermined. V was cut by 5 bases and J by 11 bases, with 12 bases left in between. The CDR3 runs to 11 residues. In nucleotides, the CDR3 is TGTGCCAGCAGTAATCAGGTTGGGGCTTTCTTT. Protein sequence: CASSNQVGAFF.

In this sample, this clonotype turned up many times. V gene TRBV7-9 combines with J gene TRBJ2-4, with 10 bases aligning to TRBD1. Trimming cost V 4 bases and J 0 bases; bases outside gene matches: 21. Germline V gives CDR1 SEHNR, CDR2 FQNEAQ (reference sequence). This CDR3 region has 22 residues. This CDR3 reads CASSSRAGAGTGVFEAKNIQYF. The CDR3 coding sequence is TGTGCCAGCAGCTCTAGGGCGGGAGCCGGGACAGGGGTGTTCGAAGCCAAAAACATTCAGTACTTC.

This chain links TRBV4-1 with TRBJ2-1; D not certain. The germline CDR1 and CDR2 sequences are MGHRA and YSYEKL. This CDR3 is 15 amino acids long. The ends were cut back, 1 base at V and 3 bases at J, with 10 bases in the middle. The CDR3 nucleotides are TGCGCCAGCAGCCAAGTAAAGCCCAGCTACAATGAGCAGTTCTTC. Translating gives CASSQVKPSYNEQFF.

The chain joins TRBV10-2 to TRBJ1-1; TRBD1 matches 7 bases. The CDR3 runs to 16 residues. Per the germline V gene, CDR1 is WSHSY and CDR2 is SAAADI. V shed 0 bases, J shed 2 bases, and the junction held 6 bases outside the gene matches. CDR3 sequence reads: CASSESTTGDNTEAFF. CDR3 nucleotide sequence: TGCGCCAGCAGTGAGTCGACCACAGGGGACAACACTGAAGCTTTCTTT.